This T cell receptor (beta chain) was retrieved from a study of blood T cells in healthy people across ages. There were healthy Caucasian individuals from Russia, aged 6 to 90, serving as donors. Researchers report isolating at least 6.5 million PBMCs per sample. For the second PCR, which ran for 7 to 11 cycles, a sample-barcoded 5' primer and a J-beta primer mix were used. The template-switch adaptor was a 5' adaptor with 12 random nucleotides. It tagged each cDNA molecule. TCRdb used MiXCR to reprocess the 5' RACE reads, holding one entry per CDR3 protein. The sample lists fewer than 800,000 distinct CDR3 sequences; around 45% were seen once. The CDR3 sequence is 15 residues long. CDR1 and CDR2 (germline): SGHTA, FQGNSA. Trimming took off 6 bases at V and 7 bases at J, with 19 bases between the two ends.

The chain links TRBV7-2 to TRBJ2-1, with unresolved D. The clonotype was recovered from a woman in her sixties or seventies in good health. Material for sequencing was blood. CDR3 sequence (DNA): TGTGCCAGCAGTTACTCTGGATCCCAGGTGAATGAGCAGTTCTTC. Translation gives CASSYSGSQVNEQFF.